The following is a T cell receptor beta chain sequence with its context. Per the original data handling: Reference gene primer amplification gave estimated nucleated cell counts. Produced via immunoSEQ multiplex PCR; TCRdb's table is partial and in-frame only. V and J calls and clone size are those listed in that table; D and trimming were worked out from the DNA. The sample records some 190,000 clones, more than 70% being singletons. This study enrolled people aged roughly 18 to 89 from roughly 22 US geographic areas. Participants had their cohort set by participant-reported clinical history. The data stem from a study of blood T cell repertoires in COVID-19. The wider study: The United States, Italy and Spain were the sources of the acute and convalescent COVID-19 samples.

This CDR3 contains 15 residues. Germline-derived CDR1 and CDR2 are LGHDT and YNNKEL (reference sequence). Trimming pared 6 bases from V and 2 bases from J, leaving 17 bases between. The TCR comes from a man aged 35-49 years with acute COVID-19. Sequencing used PBMCs or T cells enriched from blood (not recorded which). V gene TRBV3-1 (or the pseudogene TRBV3-2) combines with J gene TRBJ2-7, with TRBD2 as a possible D gene (6 bases). The CDR3 coding sequence is TGTGCCAGCAGTCGACCGGGACTCAAACCCTACGAGCAGTACTTC. This gives the protein CASSRPGLKPYEQYF.